The 26 T cell receptor beta chains in this list originate from one sample, sequenced in a study of blood T cell repertoires in COVID-19. Assay: immunoSEQ multiplex PCR; the TCRdb copy retains only in-frame clones and omits some. The data show some 180,000 clones, with roughly 73% seen just once and under 3.5% held by the top ten. Sequencing input: peripheral blood. The receptors were gathered from a woman aged 80 or older with active or convalescent COVID-19.

This clone was counted only a few times. V is TRBV3-1 (or the pseudogene TRBV3-2) and J is TRBJ2-3; D gene unclear. CDR1 and CDR2 (germline): LGHDT, YNNKEL (reference sequence). Between the trimmed V and J ends, which lost 4 bases and 1 base, there was a span of 15 bases. The CDR3 totals 16 residues. CDR3: CASSLLTVLCTDTQYF. DNA of the CDR3: TGTGCCAGCAGCCTGCTCACGGTCCTCTGCACAGATACGCAGTATTTT.

Here the CDR3 DNA reads TGTGCCAGCAGCGTAGGGACAGGCCTCAATCAGCCCCAGCATTTT. Its protein product is CASSVGTGLNQPQHF. This rearrangement joins TRBV9 to TRBJ1-5; 7 bases line up with TRBD1. V shed 0 bases and J 3 bases; nucleotides not matched to a gene: 3. The CDR3 runs to 15 residues. The germline V gene has CDR1 SGDLS and CDR2 YYNGEE.

The chain links TRBV18 to TRBJ2-7; 8 positions agree with TRBD1. CDR1 KGHSH and CDR2 LQKENI come from the germline V gene. The CDR3 length is 16 residues. V lost 3 bases, J lost 4 bases, and 11 bases stayed unmatched. Written as DNA, the CDR3 is TGTGCCAGCTCACCCATAACAGGGGGAGAAGGGTACGAGCAGTACTTC. Protein sequence: CASSPITGGEGYEQYF.

V is TRBV3-1 (or the pseudogene TRBV3-2) and J is TRBJ1-2, with D unclear. CDR1 and CDR2 (germline): LGHDT, YNNKEL (reference sequence). The V end was cut by 0 bases, the J end by 7 bases, with 6 bases between. The CDR3 loop spans 12 amino acids. The CDR3: CASSQDRVGYTF. The DNA of the CDR3 is TGTGCCAGCAGCCAAGATCGGGTTGGCTACACCTTC.

The gene calls are TRBV4-3 and TRBJ1-2, with D possibly TRBD1 on 6 matching bases. This CDR3 has 16 residues. Germline CDR1 reads LGHNA; CDR2 reads YSLEER. V lost 4 bases and J lost 0, with 15 bases in between. The CDR3 loop is CASSPGQITANYGYTF. The DNA for the CDR3 is TGCGCCAGCAGCCCGGGACAAATCACAGCTAACTATGGCTACACCTTC.

The J gene is TRBJ1-1, the V gene TRBV15, with D perhaps TRBD1 (5 bases). The CDR3 consists of 14 residues. Trimming shortened V by 0 bases and J by 1 base, and 6 bases separated the two germline ends. Germline lookup yields CDR1 LNHNV and CDR2 YYDKDF (reference sequence). The CDR3 sequence: CATSRETANTEAFF. DNA of the CDR3: TGTGCCACCAGCAGAGAGACAGCGAACACTGAAGCTTTCTTT.

This clone was observed once. This chain links TRBV7-2 with TRBJ1-1, with D possibly TRBD1 on 6 matching bases. The V gene's germline CDR1 is SGHTA and CDR2 FQGNSA. The CDR3 runs to 13 residues. V was trimmed by 3 bases and J by 5 bases, leaving 10 bases between them. CDR3 nucleotides: TGTGCCAGCAGCTTCGCAGGGGATACTGAAGCTTTCTTT. Translation: CASSFAGDTEAFF.

The rearrangement links TRBV7-2 to TRBJ2-7; 7 nucleotides line up with TRBD1. The CDR3 is 17 residues long. After removal of 4 bases from V and 1 base from J, the junction contained 13 bases not matched to a gene. The germline gives CDR1 SGHTA, CDR2 FQGNSA. The CDR3 sequence: CASSYRQTRDRSYEQYF. CDR3 coding DNA: TGTGCCAGCAGCTACCGCCAGACTCGGGACAGATCCTACGAGCAGTACTTC. The complete variable domain, with remaining parts taken from reference TRBV7-2 and TRBJ2-7, reads GAGVSQSPSNKVTEKGKDVELRCDPISGHTALYWYRQSLGQGLEFLIYFQGNSAPDKSGLPSDRFSAERTGGSVSTLTIQRTQQEDSAVYLCASSYRQTRDRSYEQYFGPGTRLTVT.

The chain recombines TRBV2 with TRBJ2-2; D remains unclear. Looked up from germline, CDR1 is SNHLY and CDR2 is FYNNEI. V was pared by 3 bases and J by 0 bases, with 2 bases between. This CDR3 comprises 13 residues. For the CDR3, the DNA is TGTGCCAGCAGTGACACGAACACCGGGGAGCTGTTTTTT. Its translation: CASSDTNTGELFF.

The chain combines TRBV7-9 with TRBJ2-7; D is perhaps TRBD1 (7 bases). Trimming removed 1 base at V and 1 base at J, with 17 bases between. The CDR3 is 17 amino acids. Germline CDR1 and CDR2: SEHNR and FQNEAQ (reference sequence). The CDR3 loop reads CASSLGSEGAVSYEQYF. CDR3 nucleotide sequence: TGTGCCAGCAGCTTAGGTTCGGAGGGGGCAGTTTCCTACGAGCAGTACTTC.

V and J are TRBV28 and TRBJ1-2; 7 bases are a match to TRBD1. The CDR3 sequence is 14 residues long. The V gene's germline CDR1 is MDHEN and CDR2 SYDVKM. The V segment lost 2 bases and the J segment 4 bases; nucleotides outside the gene matches: 4. The chain's CDR3 is CASSLPPGGYGYTF. CDR3 bases: TGTGCCAGCAGTTTACCTCCAGGGGGCTATGGCTACACCTTC.

The V and J genes are TRBV28 and TRBJ1-3; the D is unclear. Germline V gene lookup returns CDR1 MDHEN and CDR2 SYDVKM. V was clipped by 6 bases and J by 6 bases, with 21 bases between them. The CDR3 consists of 16 residues. CDR3 coding DNA: TGTGCCAGCAGGGGCGCGGCGGGCAATGGATTAAACACCATATATTTT. Translated: CASRGAAGNGLNTIYF.

The chain is built from TRBV5-4 and TRBJ1-5; D is perhaps TRBD1 (5 bases). V was cut by 1 base and J by 6 bases, with 17 bases left in between. Germline CDR1 reads SGHNT; CDR2 reads YYREEE (reference sequence). The CDR3 is 16 amino acids. CDR3 protein: CASSLQSGGVPQPQHF. The CDR3 bases are TGTGCCAGCAGCTTGCAGAGTGGGGGGGTCCCTCAGCCCCAGCATTTT. The full variable domain, completed using reference TRBV5-4 and TRBJ1-5, is ETGVTQSPTHLIKTRGQQVTLRCSSQSGHNTVSWYQQALGQGPQFIFQYYREEENGRGNFPPRFSGLQFPNYSSELNVNALELDDSALYLCASSLQSGGVPQPQHFGDGTRLSIL.

This sequence joins TRBV4-1 and TRBJ2-4; 7 bases match TRBD1. This CDR3 contains 16 residues. V lost 2 bases to trimming and J lost 6 bases; unmatched junction nucleotides: 10. Germline CDR1 and CDR2: MGHRA and YSYEKL. The CDR3 region has the DNA TGCGCCAGCAGCCAACTAGGACAGGCAATCGTAAACATTCAGTACTTC. Amino acids: CASSQLGQAIVNIQYF.

V and J are TRBV7-9 and TRBJ2-1; TRBD2 matches at 10 bases. Germline V CDR1 and CDR2: SEHNR, FQNEAQ (reference sequence). The V and J ends lost 2 bases and 8 bases, in that order; junction bases with no gene match: 6. CDR3 length: 15 amino acids. This CDR3 is CASSLQRGGFHEQFF. For the CDR3, the DNA is TGTGCCAGCAGCTTACAGCGGGGGGGCTTCCATGAGCAGTTCTTC. Full variable domain (remainder filled in from reference TRBV7-9 and TRBJ2-1): DTGVSQNPRHKITKRGQNVTFRCDPISEHNRLYWYRQTLGQGPEFLTYFQNEAQLEKSRLLSDRFSAERPKGSFSTLEIQRTEQGDSAMYLCASSLQRGGFHEQFFGPGTRLTVL.

The sample holds a few counts of this clone. This chain uses TRBV9 with TRBJ1-4, with 7 bases lining up with TRBD1. Germline V lookup: CDR1 SGDLS, CDR2 YYNGEE. This CDR3 comprises 16 residues. V lost 4 bases and J lost 6; bases outside the gene matches: 12. CDR3 residues: CASSPRAGGLDEKLFF. CDR3 in DNA: TGTGCCAGCAGCCCTAGGGCAGGGGGTTTGGATGAAAAACTGTTTTTT.

The chain has TRBV7-9 and TRBJ2-7; 8 bases are a match to TRBD1. CDR3 length equals 13 residues. CDR1 is SEHNR and CDR2 is FQNEAQ in the germline V gene (reference sequence). V gave up 4 bases and J gave up 4 bases; unmatched junction bases: 3. DNA of the CDR3: TGTGCCAGCAGCTGGACAGGGAGGTACGAGCAGTACTTC. Protein sequence: CASSWTGRYEQYF. The variable domain in full, completed from reference TRBV7-9 and TRBJ2-7, reads DTGVSQNPRHKITKRGQNVTFRCDPISEHNRLYWYRQTLGQGPEFLTYFQNEAQLEKSRLLSDRFSAERPKGSFSTLEIQRTEQGDSAMYLCASSWTGRYEQYFGPGTRLTVT.

The chain links TRBV19 to TRBJ2-4; no clear D. Trimming took off 3 bases at V and 0 bases at J, with 9 bases between the two ends. CDR3 length equals 15 residues. CDR1 and CDR2 from the germline V gene are LNHDA and SQIVND (reference sequence). CDR3 loop: CASSMPLLAKNIQYF. In DNA form, the CDR3 reads TGTGCCAGTAGTATGCCCTTACTAGCCAAAAACATTCAGTACTTC.

DNA of the CDR3: TGTGCCAGTAGGTACCCACTGGAGCAAGAGACCCAGTACTTC. It encodes CASRYPLEQETQYF. The chain carries TRBV19 and TRBJ2-5; D not certain. Germline V lookup: CDR1 LNHDA, CDR2 SQIVND (reference sequence). V dropped 6 bases and J dropped 2 bases, with 13 bases sitting between them. CDR3 length equals 14 residues.

The J gene is TRBJ2-7, the V gene TRBV12-3 or TRBV12-4; unclear D gene. The CDR3 length is 12 residues. V was clipped by 2 bases and J by 4 bases, with 6 bases between them. This chain's CDR3 is CASSLRVYEQYF. DNA for the CDR3: TGTGCCAGCAGTTTAAGAGTGTACGAGCAGTACTTC.

This clone has a single count. V gene TRBV29-1 combines with J gene TRBJ1-2; TRBD1 is a possible D gene (6 bases). The CDR3 loop spans 13 amino acids. Trimming took off 4 bases at V and 5 bases at J, with 14 bases between the two ends. CDR1 and CDR2 (germline): SQVTM, ANQGSEA. The CDR3 here is CSVVARGGYGYTF. As DNA, the CDR3 is TGCAGCGTTGTGGCCAGGGGTGGATATGGCTACACCTTC.

The rearrangement links TRBV3-1 (or the pseudogene TRBV3-2) to TRBJ1-1; D unclear. The CDR3 runs to 15 residues. Per the germline V gene, CDR1 is LGHDT and CDR2 is YNNKEL (reference sequence). The V and J ends lost 4 bases and 0 bases respectively, with 12 bases between them. The DNA of the CDR3 is TGTGCCAGCAGCCCAAGCGGACTCATGAACACTGAAGCTTTCTTT. It is translated as CASSPSGLMNTEAFF.

The V call is TRBV7-2, the J call TRBJ2-7; no clear D gene. The CDR3 contains 16 residues. Germline lookup yields CDR1 SGHTA and CDR2 FQGNSA. V shed 3 bases and J shed 0 bases, with 15 bases lying between them. CDR3 sequence: CASSLPLGPRSYEQYF. In DNA, the CDR3 is TGTGCCAGCAGCTTGCCTCTGGGCCCGCGCTCCTACGAGCAGTACTTC. Together with reference TRBV7-2 and TRBJ2-7, the CDR3 gives the full variable domain: GAGVSQSPSNKVTEKGKDVELRCDPISGHTALYWYRQSLGQGLEFLIYFQGNSAPDKSGLPSDRFSAERTGGSVSTLTIQRTQQEDSAVYLCASSLPLGPRSYEQYFGPGTRLTVT.

This chain connects TRBV9 to TRBJ2-7; TRBD1 aligns across 8 bases. Trimming removed 0 bases from V and 5 bases from J; junction bases left unmatched: 7. The V gene's germline CDR1 is SGDLS and CDR2 YYNGEE. The CDR3 is 15 residues long. The DNA of the CDR3 is TGTGCCAGCAGCGTAGCTCCAGGGGGCAAGGACGAGCAGTACTTC. This gives the protein CASSVAPGGKDEQYF.

This chain connects TRBV7-8 to TRBJ1-1; 8 positions match TRBD1. Losses at the gene ends were 1 base for V and 4 bases for J; bases not matched to a gene: 5. The germline gives CDR1 SGHVS, CDR2 FQNEAQ. This CDR3 is 15 amino acids long. The CDR3 region is CASSLGQGATTEAFF. The CDR3 nucleotides are TGTGCCAGCAGCTTAGGGCAGGGGGCTACCACTGAAGCTTTCTTT.

J is TRBJ2-7 and V is TRBV2; TRBD2 matches at 7 bases. Germline V lookup: CDR1 SNHLY, CDR2 FYNNEI. CDR3 length equals 15 residues. The ends lost 10 bases at V and 0 bases at J; junction bases unmatched: 12. In nucleotides, the CDR3 is TGTGCCACCGGGCTGGGGGGGTACCCCTCCTACGAGCAGTACTTC. Translating gives CATGLGGYPSYEQYF.